Listed here is a single T cell receptor beta chain. Its antigen is as yet unknown. This entry comes from a study of cytomegalovirus exposure and HLA in healthy donors. CDR3 size: 13 residues. V gave up 5 bases and J gave up 6 bases, with 13 bases separating them. Germline values: CDR1 SGHTA, CDR2 FQGTGA. Whole-study findings and limits: In vitro work confirmed that a few CMV-associated chains recognize CMV antigens. The classifier, whose performance was assessed in both the original and validation cohorts, reportedly diagnosed cytomegalovirus status with high specificity and sensitivity.

PCR primers comprised 60 Vbeta and 13 Jbeta primers. Repertoires were generated with immunoSEQ multiplex PCR, while TCRdb's copy carries only in-frame clones and drops some. Here the sample spans some 130,000 clones, roughly 82% being singletons. The gene calls are TRBV7-3 and TRBJ1-1, with D possibly TRBD1 on 5 matching bases. The sequencing sample was made of PBMCs. This TCR came from a male donor in good health and CMV-seropositive. CDR3: CASSPDSDSEAFF. The CDR3, as DNA: TGTGCCAGCAGCCCTGACAGCGACTCTGAAGCTTTCTTT.